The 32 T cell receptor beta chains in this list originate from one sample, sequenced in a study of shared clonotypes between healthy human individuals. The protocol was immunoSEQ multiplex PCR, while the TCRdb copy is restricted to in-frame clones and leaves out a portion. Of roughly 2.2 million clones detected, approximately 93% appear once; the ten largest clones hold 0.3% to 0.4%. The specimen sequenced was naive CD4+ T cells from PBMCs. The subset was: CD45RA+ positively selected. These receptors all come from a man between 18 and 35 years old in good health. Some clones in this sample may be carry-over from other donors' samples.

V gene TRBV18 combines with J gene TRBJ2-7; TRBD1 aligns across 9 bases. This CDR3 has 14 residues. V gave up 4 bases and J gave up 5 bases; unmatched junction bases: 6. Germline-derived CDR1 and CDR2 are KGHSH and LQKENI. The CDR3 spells CASSLSTGGDEQYF. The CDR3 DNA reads TGTGCCAGCTCACTATCGACAGGGGGGGACGAGCAGTACTTC.

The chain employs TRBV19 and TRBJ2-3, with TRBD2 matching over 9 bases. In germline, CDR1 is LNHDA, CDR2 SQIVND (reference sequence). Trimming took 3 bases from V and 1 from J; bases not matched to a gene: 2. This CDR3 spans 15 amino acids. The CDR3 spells CASSIPSGGTDTQYF. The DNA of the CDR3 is TGTGCCAGTAGTATTCCTAGCGGGGGCACAGATACGCAGTATTTT.

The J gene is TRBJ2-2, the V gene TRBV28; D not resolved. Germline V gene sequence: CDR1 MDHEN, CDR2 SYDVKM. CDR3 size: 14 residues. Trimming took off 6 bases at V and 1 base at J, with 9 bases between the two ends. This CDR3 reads CASSPWKNTGELFF. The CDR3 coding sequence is TGTGCCAGCAGCCCATGGAAGAACACCGGGGAGCTGTTTTTT.

As DNA, the CDR3 is TGTGCCAGTAAGAGCGGCTACAATGAGCAGTTCTTC. Translation: CASKSGYNEQFF. This chain uses TRBV19 with TRBJ2-1; perhaps TRBD2 as D (5 bases). V shed 7 bases and J shed 3 bases, with 7 bases lying between them. The CDR3 runs to 12 residues. CDR1 is LNHDA and CDR2 is SQIVND in the germline V gene (reference sequence). Full variable domain (missing parts from reference TRBV19 and TRBJ2-1): DGGITQSPKYLFRKEGQNVTLSCEQNLNHDAMYWYRQDPGQGLRLIYYSQIVNDFQKGDIAEGYSVSREKKESFPLTVTSAQKNPTAFYLCASKSGYNEQFFGPGTRLTVL.

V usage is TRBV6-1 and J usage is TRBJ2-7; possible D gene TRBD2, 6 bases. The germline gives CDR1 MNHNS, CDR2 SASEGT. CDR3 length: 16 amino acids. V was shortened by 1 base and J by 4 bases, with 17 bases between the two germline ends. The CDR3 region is CASSEVGTRMGYEQYF. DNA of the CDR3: TGTGCCAGCAGTGAAGTCGGGACTCGGATGGGGTACGAGCAGTACTTC.

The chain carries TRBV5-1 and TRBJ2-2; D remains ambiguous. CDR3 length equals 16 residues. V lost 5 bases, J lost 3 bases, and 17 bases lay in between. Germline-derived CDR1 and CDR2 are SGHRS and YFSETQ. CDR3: CASRLTGAGHTGELFF. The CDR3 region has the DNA TGCGCCAGCAGATTGACTGGAGCAGGACACACCGGGGAGCTGTTTTTT.

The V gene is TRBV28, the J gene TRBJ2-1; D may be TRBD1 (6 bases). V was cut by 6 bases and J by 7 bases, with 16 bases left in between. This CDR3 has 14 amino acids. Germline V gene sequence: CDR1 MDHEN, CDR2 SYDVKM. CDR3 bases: TGTGCCAGCAGCGTAGGACCCCAGGGGAATGAGCAGTTCTTC. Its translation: CASSVGPQGNEQFF.

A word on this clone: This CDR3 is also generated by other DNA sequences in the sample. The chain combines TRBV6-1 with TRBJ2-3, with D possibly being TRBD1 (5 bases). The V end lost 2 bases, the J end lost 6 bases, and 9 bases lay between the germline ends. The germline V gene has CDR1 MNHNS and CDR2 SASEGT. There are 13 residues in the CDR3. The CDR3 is CASSERQGDTQYF. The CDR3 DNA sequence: TGTGCCAGCAGTGAACGCCAGGGTGATACGCAGTATTTT.

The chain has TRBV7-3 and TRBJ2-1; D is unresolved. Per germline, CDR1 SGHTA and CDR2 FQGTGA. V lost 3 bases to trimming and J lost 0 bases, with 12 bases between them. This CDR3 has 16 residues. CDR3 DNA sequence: TGTGCCAGCAGCTTTCAGGCTAGTGCCTCCTACAATGAGCAGTTCTTC. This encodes CASSFQASASYNEQFF.

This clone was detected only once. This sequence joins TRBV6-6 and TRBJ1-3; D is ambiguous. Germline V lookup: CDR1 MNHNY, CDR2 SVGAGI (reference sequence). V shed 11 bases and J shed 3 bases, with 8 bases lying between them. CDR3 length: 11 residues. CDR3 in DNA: TGTGCCTCCGTCTTTGGAAACACCATATATTTT. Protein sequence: CASVFGNTIYF.

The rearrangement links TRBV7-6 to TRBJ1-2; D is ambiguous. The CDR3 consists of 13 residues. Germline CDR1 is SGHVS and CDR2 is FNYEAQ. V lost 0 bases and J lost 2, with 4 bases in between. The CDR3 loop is CASSLAGNYGYTF. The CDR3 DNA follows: TGTGCCAGCAGCTTAGCAGGGAACTATGGCTACACCTTC.

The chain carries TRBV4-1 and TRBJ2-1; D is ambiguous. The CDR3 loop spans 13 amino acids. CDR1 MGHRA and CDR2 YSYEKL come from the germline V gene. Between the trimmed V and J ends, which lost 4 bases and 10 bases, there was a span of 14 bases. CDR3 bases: TGCGCCAGCAGCCCCCTCCCTGGCACCGAGCAGTTCTTC. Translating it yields CASSPLPGTEQFF.

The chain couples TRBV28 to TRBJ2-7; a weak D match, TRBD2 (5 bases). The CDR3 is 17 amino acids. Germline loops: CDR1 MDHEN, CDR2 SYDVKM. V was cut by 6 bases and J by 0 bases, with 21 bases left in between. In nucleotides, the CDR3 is TGTGCCAGCAGCCTAAACCGTGGCGGGCCCCACTCCTACGAGCAGTACTTC. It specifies CASSLNRGGPHSYEQYF.

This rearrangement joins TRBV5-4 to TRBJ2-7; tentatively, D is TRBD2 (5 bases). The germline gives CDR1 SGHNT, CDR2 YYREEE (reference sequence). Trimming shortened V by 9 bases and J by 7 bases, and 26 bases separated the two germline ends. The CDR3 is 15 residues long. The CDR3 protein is CATSPVESRAFEQYF. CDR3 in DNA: TGTGCCACGTCTCCGGTTGAGTCGAGGGCCTTTGAGCAGTACTTC.

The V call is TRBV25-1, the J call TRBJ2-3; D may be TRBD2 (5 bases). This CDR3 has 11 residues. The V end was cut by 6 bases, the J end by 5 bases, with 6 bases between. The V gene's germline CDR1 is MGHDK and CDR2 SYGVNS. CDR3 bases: TGTGCCAGCAGGGGAGAAGATACGCAGTATTTT. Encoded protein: CASRGEDTQYF.

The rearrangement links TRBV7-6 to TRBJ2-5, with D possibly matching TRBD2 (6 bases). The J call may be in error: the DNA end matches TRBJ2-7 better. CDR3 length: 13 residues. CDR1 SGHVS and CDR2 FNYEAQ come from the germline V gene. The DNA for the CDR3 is TGTGCCAGCAGCTTTAACCGGGGGTACGAGCAGTACTTC. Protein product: CASSFNRGYEQYF.

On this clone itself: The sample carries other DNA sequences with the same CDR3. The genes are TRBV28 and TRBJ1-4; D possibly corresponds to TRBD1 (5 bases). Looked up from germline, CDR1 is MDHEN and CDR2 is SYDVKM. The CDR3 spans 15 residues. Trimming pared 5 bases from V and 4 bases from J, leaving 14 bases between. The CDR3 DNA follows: TGTGCCAGCAGTCCCGACAGAGGATATAATGAAAAACTGTTTTTT. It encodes CASSPDRGYNEKLFF. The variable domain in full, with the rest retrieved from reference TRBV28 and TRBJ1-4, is DVKVTQSSRYLVKRTGEKVFLECVQDMDHENMFWYRQDPGLGLRLIYFSYDVKMKEKGDIPEGYSVSREKKERFSLILESASTNQTSMYLCASSPDRGYNEKLFFGSGTQLSVL.

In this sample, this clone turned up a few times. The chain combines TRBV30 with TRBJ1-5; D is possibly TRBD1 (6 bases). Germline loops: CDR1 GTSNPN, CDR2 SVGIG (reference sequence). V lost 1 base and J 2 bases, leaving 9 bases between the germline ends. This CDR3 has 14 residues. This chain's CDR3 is CAWSGQAGNQPQHF. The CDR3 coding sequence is TGTGCCTGGAGTGGACAGGCTGGCAATCAGCCCCAGCATTTT. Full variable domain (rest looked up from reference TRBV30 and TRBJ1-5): SQTIHQWPATLVQPVGSPLSLECTVEGTSNPNLYWYRQAAGRGLQLLFYSVGIGQISSEVPQNLSASRPQDRQFILSSKKLLLSDSGFYLCAWSGQAGNQPQHFGDGTRLSIL.

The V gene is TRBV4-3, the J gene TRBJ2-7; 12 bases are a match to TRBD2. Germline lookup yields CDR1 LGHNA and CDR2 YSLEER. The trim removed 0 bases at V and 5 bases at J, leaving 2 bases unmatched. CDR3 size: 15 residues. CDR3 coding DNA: TGCGCCAGCAGCCAAGAGGGACTAGCGGGCCACGAGCAGTACTTC. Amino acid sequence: CASSQEGLAGHEQYF.

CDR3 DNA: TGTGCCTGGAGTGTACTTGGGGGTCGCTCCTACGAGCAGTACTTC. Its translation is CAWSVLGGRSYEQYF. The chain joins TRBV30 to TRBJ2-5, with D perhaps given as TRBD1 or TRBD2 (5 bases each). The DNA end is a closer match to TRBJ2-7, so the J assignment may be wrong. The CDR3 extends over 15 amino acids. Germline V CDR1 and CDR2: GTSNPN, SVGIG (reference sequence).

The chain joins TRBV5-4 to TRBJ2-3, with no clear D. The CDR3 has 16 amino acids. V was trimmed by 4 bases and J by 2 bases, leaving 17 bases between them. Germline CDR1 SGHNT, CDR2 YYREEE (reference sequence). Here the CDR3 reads CASSQGAIGITDTQYF. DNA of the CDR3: TGTGCCAGCAGCCAAGGAGCCATAGGAATCACAGATACGCAGTATTTT.

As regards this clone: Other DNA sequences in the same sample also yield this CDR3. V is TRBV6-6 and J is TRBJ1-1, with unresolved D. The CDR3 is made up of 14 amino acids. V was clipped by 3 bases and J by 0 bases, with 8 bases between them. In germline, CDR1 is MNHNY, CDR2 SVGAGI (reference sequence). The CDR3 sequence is CASSYGNLNTEAFF. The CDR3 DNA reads TGTGCCAGCAGTTATGGAAATCTGAACACTGAAGCTTTCTTT.

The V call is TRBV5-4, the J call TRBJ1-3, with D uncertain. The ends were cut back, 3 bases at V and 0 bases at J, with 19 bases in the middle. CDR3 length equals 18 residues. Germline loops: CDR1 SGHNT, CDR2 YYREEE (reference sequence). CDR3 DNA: TGTGCCAGCAGCTGGGGAAACGCAGGACCTCACTCTGGAAACACCATATATTTT. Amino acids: CASSWGNAGPHSGNTIYF.

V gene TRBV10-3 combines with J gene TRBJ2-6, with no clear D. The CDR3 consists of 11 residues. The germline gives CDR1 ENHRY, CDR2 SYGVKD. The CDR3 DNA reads TGTGCGGTATCCGGGGCCAACGTCCTGACTTTC. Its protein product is CAVSGANVLTF.

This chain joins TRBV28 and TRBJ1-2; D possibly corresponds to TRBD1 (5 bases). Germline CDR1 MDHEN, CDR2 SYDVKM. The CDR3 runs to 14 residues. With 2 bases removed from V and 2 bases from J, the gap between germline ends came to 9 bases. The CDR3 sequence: CASSLTDKNYGYTF. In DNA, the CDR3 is TGTGCCAGCAGTTTAACGGACAAAAACTATGGCTACACCTTC.

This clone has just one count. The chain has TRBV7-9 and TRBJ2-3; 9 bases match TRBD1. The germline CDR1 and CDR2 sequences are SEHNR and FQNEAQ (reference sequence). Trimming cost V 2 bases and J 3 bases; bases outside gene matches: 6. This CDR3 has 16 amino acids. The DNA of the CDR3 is TGTGCCAGCAGCTTAAGTTTTGGACAGGGGACAGATACGCAGTATTTT. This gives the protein CASSLSFGQGTDTQYF.

This chain's CDR3 is CASSPSGGGKFF. CDR3 bases: TGTGCCAGCAGCCCATCAGGCGGGGGGAAGTTCTTC. This sequence joins TRBV6-5 and TRBJ2-1, with 8 bases lining up with TRBD2. This CDR3 spans 12 amino acids. Trimming cost V 6 bases and J 14 bases; bases outside gene matches: 9. Germline CDR1 and CDR2: MNHEY and SVGAGI.

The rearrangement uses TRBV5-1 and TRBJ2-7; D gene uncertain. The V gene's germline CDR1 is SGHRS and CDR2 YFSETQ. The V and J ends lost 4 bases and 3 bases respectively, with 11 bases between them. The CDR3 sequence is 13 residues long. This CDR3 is CASSENSYYEQYF. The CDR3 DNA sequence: TGCGCCAGCAGCGAAAACAGTTACTACGAGCAGTACTTC.

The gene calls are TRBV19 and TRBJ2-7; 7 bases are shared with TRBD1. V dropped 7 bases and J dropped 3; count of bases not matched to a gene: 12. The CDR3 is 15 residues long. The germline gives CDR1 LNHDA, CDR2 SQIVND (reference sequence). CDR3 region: CASKPRTGDLYEQYF. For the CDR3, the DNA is TGTGCCAGTAAGCCCCGCACAGGGGACCTCTACGAGCAGTACTTC.

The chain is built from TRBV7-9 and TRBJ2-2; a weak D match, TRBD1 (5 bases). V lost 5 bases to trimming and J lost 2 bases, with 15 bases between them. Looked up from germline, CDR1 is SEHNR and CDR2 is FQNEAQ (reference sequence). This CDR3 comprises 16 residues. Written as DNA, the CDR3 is TGTGCCAGCAGCCCAAGGGTCAGGGTTAACACCGGGGAGCTGTTTTTT. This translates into CASSPRVRVNTGELFF.

The CDR3 loop is CASSAAGGTEAFF. In DNA, the CDR3 is TGCGCCAGCAGCGCGGCGGGGGGCACTGAAGCTTTCTTT. The chain uses TRBV5-1 and TRBJ1-1, with TRBD1 as a possible D gene (5 bases). Per germline, CDR1 SGHRS and CDR2 YFSETQ. V lost 4 bases to trimming and J lost 4 bases, with 11 bases between them. CDR3 length: 13 amino acids.

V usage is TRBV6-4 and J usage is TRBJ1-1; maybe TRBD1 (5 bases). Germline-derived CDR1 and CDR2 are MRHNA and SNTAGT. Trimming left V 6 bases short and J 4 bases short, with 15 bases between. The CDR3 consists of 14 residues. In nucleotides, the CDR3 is TGTGCCAGCAGCCAAACCGGGGCTAGCACTGAAGCTTTCTTT. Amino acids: CASSQTGASTEAFF.